This TCR beta chain was recovered during a study of blood T cell repertoires in COVID-19. Sequenced by immunoSEQ multiplex PCR; TCRdb stores in-frame clones only, minus some. The sample includes approximately 270,000 clones, just under 90% of them seen just once. V was clipped by 8 bases and J by 4 bases, with 10 bases between them. Germline CDR1 is SGHDN and CDR2 is FVKESK. The CDR3 runs to 12 residues. Participants, about 18 to 90 years old, spanned about two dozen US areas. Sequencing was performed on PBMCs or T cells enriched from blood (not recorded which). This chain joins TRBV14 and TRBJ2-3, with D unresolved. The sequence was obtained from a woman aged 55-70 years who had recovered from COVID-19. This CDR3 is CASGLSSDTQYF. In DNA form, the CDR3 reads TGTGCCAGCGGGCTAAGCTCAGATACGCAGTATTTT.